This T cell receptor beta chain was observed in a study of cytomegalovirus exposure and HLA in healthy donors. V lost 0 bases and J 4 bases, leaving 9 bases between the germline ends. Germline CDR1 MNHNS, CDR2 SASEGT. This CDR3 is 14 amino acids long. As to this clone: Its specificity is not known.

Profiled with immunoSEQ multiplex PCR; TCRdb holds only in-frame clones, not every one. The profile shows some 200,000 clones, around nine tenths of them singletons. Study-wide results and limits: Confirmation was obtained in vitro that three CMV-associated chains are specific for CMV antigens. Cytomegalovirus-associated status was assigned to some 180 TCR beta chains. Accounts indicate the classifier identified cytomegalovirus status with strong specificity and sensitivity.

The source of this sequence is a man younger than 40 in good health and CMV-seropositive. The sample taken for sequencing was PBMCs. V and J are TRBV6-1 and TRBJ2-5; D may be TRBD2 (6 bases). CDR3 nucleotides: TGTGCCAGCAGTGAAGCGTGGGGAGGAGAGACCCAGTACTTC. It codes for CASSEAWGGETQYF.